A single sample is the source of the 27 T cell receptor beta chains below, sequenced in a study of T cells expressing NK-cell markers (dated by TCRdb to the early 2020s). Library generation was performed with 5' RACE. Sequencing instrument: Illumina HiSeq 2000. Each CDR3 protein sequence appears as one entry after TCRdb reprocessed the reads, and no DNA is included. This sample's table carries approximately 150,000 distinct CDR3 sequences. The ten largest make up more than 10% of the sample. The sequencing sample was made of blood T cells: a sorted CD56 or NKG2C T cell subset, CD4+ or CD8+ T cells, or bulk PBMC T cells (not recorded which). All receptors come from a man younger than 35 in good health. Donor details come from another sample of the same person, matched by shared clones.

This rearrangement joins TRBV30 to TRBJ2-1; TCRdb lists TRBD1, though no DNA is available to test this call. Germline loops: CDR1 GTSNPN, CDR2 SVGIG (reference sequence). This CDR3 comprises 15 residues. CDR3 residues: CAWSVPGQGIDEQFF.

V usage is TRBV7-9 and J usage is TRBJ2-3. This CDR3 contains 13 residues. CDR1 is SEHNR, CDR2 FQNEAQ, per germline (reference sequence). The CDR3 protein is CASSLALLPGQYF.

The chain is built from TRBV11-2 and TRBJ2-7; TCRdb outputs TRBD1, but without DNA this stays unchecked. Germline values: CDR1 SGHAT, CDR2 FQNNGV. The CDR3 extends over 17 amino acids. Here the CDR3 reads CASSFSRNRVNSYEQYF.

The rearrangement links TRBV5-1 to TRBJ2-1. This CDR3 region has 13 residues. From germline, CDR1 is SGHRS and CDR2 YFSETQ. The CDR3 loop is CASSLENSNEQFF.

J is TRBJ2-5 and V is TRBV14; without DNA, the TCRdb call of TRBD2 cannot be checked. Looked up from germline, CDR1 is SGHDN and CDR2 is FVKESK. This CDR3 is built from 16 residues. CDR3 protein: CASSPLLAGGGETQYF.

The genes are TRBV7-3 and TRBJ1-1. From germline, CDR1 is SGHTA and CDR2 FQGTGA. CDR3 size: 13 residues. CDR3 protein: CASSYYSNTEAFF.

V and J are TRBV5-6 and TRBJ2-1; TCRdb gives TRBD1 as the D gene, but with no DNA this cannot be confirmed. Per germline, CDR1 SGHDT and CDR2 YYEEEE. CDR3 length equals 16 residues. The CDR3 protein is CASGIGGQPSYNEQFF. The whole variable domain, filled in from reference TRBV5-6 and TRBJ2-1, reads DAGVTQSPTHLIKTRGQQVTLRCSPKSGHDTVSWYQQALGQGPQFIFQYYEEEERQRGNFPDRFSGHQFPNYSSELNVNALLLGDSALYLCASGIGGQPSYNEQFFGPGTRLTVL.

The rearrangement links TRBV6-1 to TRBJ2-2. The CDR3 consists of 13 residues. Germline CDR1 reads MNHNS; CDR2 reads SASEGT. CDR3 region: CASSPMGGGELFF.

This chain connects TRBV13 to TRBJ2-3; without DNA, the TCRdb call of TRBD1 cannot be checked. Germline V gene sequence: CDR1 PRHDT, CDR2 FYEKMQ (reference sequence). This CDR3 contains 16 residues. CDR3 sequence reads: CASSLGPGGSTDTQYF.

CDR3 protein: CASSRLSLGRLF. The chain links TRBV23-1 to TRBJ2-1; as DNA is missing, the TRBD2 call by TCRdb cannot be tested. TRBV23-1 is annotated as an ORF whose role is uncertain. CDR3 length: 12 amino acids.

The chain employs TRBV20-1 and TRBJ2-7; as DNA is missing, the TRBD2 call by TCRdb cannot be tested. Germline lookup yields CDR1 DFQATT and CDR2 SNEGSKA (reference sequence). This CDR3 is built from 18 residues. The CDR3 loop reads CSAREGPKDGGWIYEQYF.

This chain uses TRBV6-2 or TRBV6-3 with TRBJ2-7; TCRdb names TRBD2, which stays unverified in the absence of DNA. Germline CDR1 is MNHEY and CDR2 is SVGEGT. The CDR3 length is 16 residues. CDR3 loop: CASSYSFRLAGDEQYF.

The chain uses TRBV7-9 and TRBJ1-1; TCRdb returns TRBD1, unconfirmable since there is no DNA. Germline V gives CDR1 SEHNR, CDR2 FQNEAQ (reference sequence). The CDR3 totals 15 residues. The CDR3 here is CASSPDKGQNTEAFF.

This chain links TRBV4-1 with TRBJ1-5. Germline V lookup: CDR1 MGHRA, CDR2 YSYEKL. The CDR3 is made up of 16 amino acids. CDR3 residues: CASSPVLADSNQPQHF.

The chain uses TRBV6-4 and TRBJ1-1. Per the germline V gene, CDR1 is MRHNA and CDR2 is SNTAGT. This CDR3 spans 13 amino acids. This chain's CDR3 is CASRDNPNTEAFF.

CDR3 region: CASSLLQAAGETQYF. The V and J genes are TRBV7-6 and TRBJ2-5; TCRdb names TRBD1, which stays unverified in the absence of DNA. Germline CDR1 SGHVS, CDR2 FNYEAQ. The CDR3 has 15 residues.

The chain combines TRBV7-9 with TRBJ2-5; TCRdb selects TRBD1, and the lack of DNA leaves this call unchecked. From germline, CDR1 is SEHNR and CDR2 FQNEAQ (reference sequence). This CDR3 comprises 16 residues. The CDR3 sequence is CASSHPDRANQETQYF.

J is TRBJ2-5 and V is TRBV4-1; the TCRdb call, TRBD1, lacks DNA for checking. Per germline, CDR1 MGHRA and CDR2 YSYEKL. CDR3 length: 16 amino acids. The CDR3 is CASSQGYMGVVETQYF.

The chain carries TRBV2 and TRBJ2-1; without DNA, the TCRdb call of TRBD2 cannot be checked. This CDR3 is 13 amino acids long. CDR1 is SNHLY and CDR2 is FYNNEI in the germline V gene. CDR3 protein: CASRLAGLDEQFF.

This rearrangement joins TRBV3-1 to TRBJ2-7; the TCRdb call, TRBD1, lacks DNA for checking. Germline values: CDR1 LGHDT, CDR2 YNNKEL (reference sequence). The CDR3 contains 14 residues. The CDR3 is CASSRTGASYEQYF.

The gene calls are TRBV19 and TRBJ2-1; the D call of TRBD2 rests on TCRdb alone, since no DNA is present to check it. CDR1 is LNHDA, CDR2 SQIVND, per germline (reference sequence). This CDR3 region has 17 residues. The CDR3 loop reads CASREQPFGSSYNEQFF.

The chain uses TRBV12-3 or TRBV12-4 and TRBJ2-1; TCRdb returns TRBD1, unconfirmable since there is no DNA. The CDR3 has 15 amino acids. CDR3: CASSLGDRDKNEQFF.

The chain has TRBV10-2 and TRBJ2-7. Looked up from germline, CDR1 is WSHSY and CDR2 is SAAADI. The CDR3 sequence is 13 residues long. CDR3 amino acids: CASKDRGPYEQYF.

The chain couples TRBV20-1 to TRBJ1-5. This CDR3 is built from 14 residues. Germline V gene lookup returns CDR1 DFQATT and CDR2 SNEGSKA (reference sequence). The CDR3 sequence: CSAIDISSNQPQHF.

The rearrangement uses TRBV13 and TRBJ1-2; TCRdb returns TRBD1, unconfirmable since there is no DNA. The CDR3 extends over 15 amino acids. Germline CDR1 and CDR2: PRHDT and FYEKMQ (reference sequence). Here the CDR3 reads CASSTQGLANYGYTF.

This chain links TRBV11-2 with TRBJ2-3; TCRdb proposes TRBD2, but this gene call is untestable without DNA. The V gene's germline CDR1 is SGHAT and CDR2 FQNNGV. CDR3 length: 15 amino acids. The CDR3 spells CASSPPWGGGDTQYF.

The chain carries TRBV2 and TRBJ2-3. This CDR3 comprises 14 residues. Germline values: CDR1 SNHLY, CDR2 FYNNEI. This chain's CDR3 is CASSEFKYTDTQYF. Supplemented by reference TRBV2 and TRBJ2-3, the full variable domain reads EPEVTQTPSHQVTQMGQEVILRCVPISNHLYFYWYRQILGQKVEFLVSFYNNEISEKSEIFDDQFSVERPDGSNFTLKIRSTKLEDSAMYFCASSEFKYTDTQYFGPGTRLTVL.